These T cell receptor beta chains were read from a single sample in a study of cytomegalovirus exposure and HLA in healthy donors. The assay was immunoSEQ multiplex PCR, and TCRdb's table has in-frame clones only and misses some. The sample consists of 130,000 or so clones, roughly 75% of them appearing once. The sequencing input was PBMCs. Every receptor here comes from a man in his forties in good health and CMV-seronegative. Both conserved end residues are part of each CDR3. A D gene is named only where the DNA matches it firmly. Clone size appears in some rows only: once, few, many, or a class for an expanded clone.

J | V | size | D | CDR3 | DNA
TRBJ2-7 | TRBV5-6 | NA | NA | CASSSLGGTYEQYF | TGTGCCAGCTCCTCCCTCGGGGGTACCTACGAGCAGTACTTC
TRBJ2-7 | TRBV4-1 | few | TRBD1 | CASSQGTGDSYEQYF | TGCGCCAGCAGCCAGGGGACAGGCGATTCCTACGAGCAGTACTTC
TRBJ1-1 | TRBV19 | NA | TRBD1 | CASGPGTAEAFF | TGTGCCAGTGGTCCCGGGACAGCTGAAGCTTTCTTT
TRBJ2-1 | TRBV5-5 | NA | TRBD1 | CASSLATGGYNEQFF | TGTGCCAGCAGCTTGGCGACAGGGGGCTACAATGAGCAGTTCTTC
TRBJ1-5 | TRBV5-1 | NA | TRBD1 | CASSWTGGSNQPQHF | TGCGCCAGCAGCTGGACAGGGGGAAGCAATCAGCCCCAGCATTTT
TRBJ2-3 | TRBV5-1 | NA | NA | CASSLGQPTDTQYF | TGCGCCAGCTCCCTGGGGCAGCCCACAGATACGCAGTATTTT
TRBJ1-2 | TRBV10-2 | NA | TRBD1 | CASSESRTGSGYTF | TGCGCCAGCAGTGAGTCCCGGACAGGGTCTGGCTACACCTTC
TRBJ1-1 | TRBV27 | NA | TRBD1 | CAARDRGNTEAFF | TGTGCCGCTCGAGACAGGGGGAACACTGAAGCTTTCTTT
TRBJ2-3 | TRBV6-6 | NA | NA | CASTKEGTSSDTQYF | TGTGCCAGCACCAAAGAGGGGACTTCCTCAGATACGCAGTATTTT
TRBJ1-4 | TRBV7-2 | many | NA | CASSPEGTTNEKLFF | TGTGCCAGCAGCCCAGAGGGCACAACTAATGAAAAACTGTTTTTT
TRBJ1-2 | TRBV25-1 | NA | NA | CASSEYGAAGQGYGYTF | TGTGCCAGCAGTGAATATGGGGCGGCAGGGCAAGGCTATGGCTACACCTTC
TRBJ2-7 | TRBV6-5 | NA | TRBD1 | CASSPGTGGREQYF | TGTGCCAGCAGTCCCGGGACAGGGGGCCGCGAGCAGTACTTC
TRBJ1-1 | TRBV9 | many | TRBD1 | CASSERTGDINTEAFF | TGTGCCAGCAGCGAGAGGACAGGGGATATTAACACTGAAGCTTTCTTT
TRBJ2-1 | TRBV6-5 | NA | TRBD2 | CASSRSSGGAYEQFF | TGTGCCAGCAGTCGATCTAGCGGGGGGGCCTATGAGCAGTTCTTC
TRBJ2-1 | TRBV28 | NA | TRBD2 | CASSGLADPRSYNEQFF | TGTGCCAGCAGTGGACTAGCGGATCCAAGGTCCTACAATGAGCAGTTCTTC
TRBJ1-4 | TRBV6-1 | NA | NA | CASTYSGARNEKLFF | TGTGCCAGCACCTATTCAGGGGCCCGTAATGAAAAACTGTTTTTT
TRBJ1-1 | TRBV5-4 | NA | NA | CASSFGLGREGTEAFF | TGTGCCAGCAGCTTTGGGTTGGGGAGGGAGGGGACTGAAGCTTTCTTT
TRBJ1-1 | TRBV18 | NA | NA | CASSPLITGMNTEAFF | TGTGCCAGCTCACCACTAATTACAGGGATGAACACTGAAGCTTTCTTT
TRBJ2-1 | TRBV5-1 | NA | NA | CASSLVGGPFNEQFF | TGCGCCAGCAGCTTGGTGGGGGGGCCATTTAATGAGCAGTTCTTC
TRBJ2-2 | TRBV2 | NA | TRBD2 | CASVAGGGPNAGELFF | TGTGCCAGCGTAGCGGGGGGGGGCCCTAACGCCGGGGAGCTGTTTTTT
TRBJ2-2 | TRBV2 | NA | NA | CASRGQRNTGELFF | TGTGCCAGCAGAGGACAGAGGAACACCGGGGAGCTGTTTTTT
TRBJ2-7 | TRBV18 | NA | TRBD1 | CASSLRGTVSYEQYF | TGTGCCAGCTCACTCAGGGGGACAGTCTCCTACGAGCAGTACTTC
TRBJ1-4 | TRBV15 | NA | NA | CATSRAGRNEKLFF | TGTGCCACCAGCAGAGCAGGGAGGAATGAAAAACTGTTTTTT
TRBJ2-4 | TRBV6-5 | NA | TRBD1 | CASSYANRGHGNIQYF | TGTGCCAGCAGTTACGCCAACAGGGGTCATGGAAACATTCAGTACTTC
TRBJ2-3 | TRBV4-3 | NA | TRBD2 | CASSRNGQGLAPDTQYF | TGCGCCAGCAGCCGGAACGGGCAGGGACTAGCCCCAGATACGCAGTATTTT
TRBJ2-6 | TRBV10-3 | NA | NA | CAMSSGANVLTF | TGTGCCATGAGCTCTGGGGCCAACGTCCTGACTTTC
TRBJ2-3 | TRBV7-9 | NA | NA | CASSSLRDTARTDTQYF | TGTGCCAGCAGCTCCCTCCGGGACACAGCCCGCACAGATACGCAGTATTTT
TRBJ2-5 | TRBV6-5 | NA | NA | CASSKQPAGRETQYF | TGTGCCAGCAGTAAACAACCAGCCGGGAGAGAGACCCAGTACTTC
TRBJ2-7 | TRBV2 | NA | TRBD2 | CASRGILAGEGEQYF | TGTGCCAGCAGGGGAATACTAGCGGGGGAAGGCGAGCAGTACTTC